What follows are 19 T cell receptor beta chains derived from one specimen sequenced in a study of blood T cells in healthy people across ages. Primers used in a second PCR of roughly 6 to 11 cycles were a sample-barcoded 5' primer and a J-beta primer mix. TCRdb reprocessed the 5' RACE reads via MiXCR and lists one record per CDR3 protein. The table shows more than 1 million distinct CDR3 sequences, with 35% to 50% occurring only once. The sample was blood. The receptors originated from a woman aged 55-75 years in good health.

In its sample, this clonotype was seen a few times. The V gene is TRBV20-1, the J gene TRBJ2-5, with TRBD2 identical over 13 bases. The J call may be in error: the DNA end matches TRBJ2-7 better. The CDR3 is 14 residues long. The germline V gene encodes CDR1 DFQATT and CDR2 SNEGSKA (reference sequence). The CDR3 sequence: CSGLLAGGPREQYF. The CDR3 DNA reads TGCAGTGGCCTACTAGCGGGAGGGCCCCGCGAGCAGTACTTC.

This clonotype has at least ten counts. The CDR3 protein is CGTFGTGAYEQYF. The CDR3 DNA sequence: TGCGGAACCTTCGGGACAGGGGCCTACGAGCAGTACTTC. The V call is TRBV20-1, the J call TRBJ2-7; the match to TRBD1 covers 10 bases. The CDR3 is 13 residues long. Per germline, CDR1 DFQATT and CDR2 SNEGSKA (reference sequence).

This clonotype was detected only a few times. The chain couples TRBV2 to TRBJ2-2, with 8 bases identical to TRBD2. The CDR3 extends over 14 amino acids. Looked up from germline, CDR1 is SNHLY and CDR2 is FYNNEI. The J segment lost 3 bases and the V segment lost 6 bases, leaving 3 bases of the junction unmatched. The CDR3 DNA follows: TGTGCCAGCAGCTTAGCGGGATACACCGGGGAGCTGTTTTTT. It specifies CASSLAGYTGELFF.

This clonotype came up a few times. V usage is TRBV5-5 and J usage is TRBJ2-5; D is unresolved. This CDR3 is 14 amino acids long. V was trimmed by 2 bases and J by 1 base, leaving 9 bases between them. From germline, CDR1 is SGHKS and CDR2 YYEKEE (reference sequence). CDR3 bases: TGTGCCAGCAGCTTATTTCACCGCCAAGAGACCCAGTACTTC. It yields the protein CASSLFHRQETQYF.

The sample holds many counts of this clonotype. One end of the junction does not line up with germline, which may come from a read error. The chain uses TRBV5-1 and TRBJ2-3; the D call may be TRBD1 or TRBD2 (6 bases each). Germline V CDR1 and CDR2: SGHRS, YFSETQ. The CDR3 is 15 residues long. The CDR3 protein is CASSFGGGSTDTQYF. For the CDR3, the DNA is TGTGCCAGCAGCTTCGGAGGGGGTAGCACAGATACGCAGTATTTT. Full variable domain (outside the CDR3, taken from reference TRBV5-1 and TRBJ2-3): KAGVTQTPRYLIKTRGQQVTLSCSPISGHRSVSWYQQTPGQGLQFLFEYFSETQRNKGNFPGRFSGRQFSNSRSEMNVSTLELGDSALYLCASSFGGGSTDTQYFGPGTRLTVL.

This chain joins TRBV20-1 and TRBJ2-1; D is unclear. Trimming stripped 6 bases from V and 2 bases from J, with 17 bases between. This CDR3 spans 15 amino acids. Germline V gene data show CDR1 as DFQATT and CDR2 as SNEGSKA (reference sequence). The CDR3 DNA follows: TGCAGTGCCTACCCCTTAGCTAAGCCCTACAATGAGCAGTTCTTC. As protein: CSAYPLAKPYNEQFF.

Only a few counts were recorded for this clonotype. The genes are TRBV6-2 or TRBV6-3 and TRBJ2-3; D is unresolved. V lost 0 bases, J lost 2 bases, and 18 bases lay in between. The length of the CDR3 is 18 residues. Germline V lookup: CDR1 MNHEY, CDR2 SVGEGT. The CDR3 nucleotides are TGTGCCAGCAGTTACTCCACAGTGTCGCCGGACGACACAGATACGCAGTATTTT. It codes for CASSYSTVSPDDTDTQYF.

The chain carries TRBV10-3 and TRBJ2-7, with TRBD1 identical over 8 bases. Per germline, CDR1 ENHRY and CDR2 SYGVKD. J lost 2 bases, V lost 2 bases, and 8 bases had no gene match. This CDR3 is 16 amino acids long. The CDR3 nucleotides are TGTGCCATCAGTGAGCGGGAAGGACAGGGCCCCTACGAGCAGTACTTC. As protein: CAISEREGQGPYEQYF.

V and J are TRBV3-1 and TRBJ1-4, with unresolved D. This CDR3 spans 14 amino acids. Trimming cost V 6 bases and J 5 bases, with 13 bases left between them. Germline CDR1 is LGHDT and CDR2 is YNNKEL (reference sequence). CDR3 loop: CASSPRPENEKLFF. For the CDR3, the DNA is TGTGCCAGCAGTCCTCGACCCGAGAATGAAAAACTGTTTTTT.

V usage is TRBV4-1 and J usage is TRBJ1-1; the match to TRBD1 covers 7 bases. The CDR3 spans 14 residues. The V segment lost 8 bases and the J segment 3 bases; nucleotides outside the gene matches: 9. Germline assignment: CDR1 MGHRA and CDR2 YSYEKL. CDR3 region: CASRLTGEDTEAFF. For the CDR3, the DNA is TGCGCCAGCCGTTTAACAGGGGAGGACACTGAAGCTTTCTTT.

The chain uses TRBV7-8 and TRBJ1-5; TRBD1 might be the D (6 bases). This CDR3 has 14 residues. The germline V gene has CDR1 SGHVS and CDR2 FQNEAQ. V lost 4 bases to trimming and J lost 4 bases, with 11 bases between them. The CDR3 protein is CASSWDQGNQPQHF. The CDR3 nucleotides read TGTGCCAGCAGCTGGGACCAGGGGAATCAGCCCCAGCATTTT.

The chain's CDR3 is CASGSRIDSRHTEAFF. CDR3 bases: TGTGCTAGTGGTTCAAGGATAGACAGTAGACACACTGAAGCTTTCTTT. This chain uses TRBV12-5 with TRBJ1-1, with D possibly matching TRBD1 (5 bases). The CDR3 spans 16 residues. The V gene lost 4 bases and the J gene lost 3 bases, with 18 bases spanning the gap. CDR1 and CDR2 from the germline V gene are LGHNT and FRNRAP.

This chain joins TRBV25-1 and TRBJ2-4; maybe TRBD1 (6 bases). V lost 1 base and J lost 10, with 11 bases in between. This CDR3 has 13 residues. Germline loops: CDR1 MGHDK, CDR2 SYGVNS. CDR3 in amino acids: CASSEFAGVIQYF. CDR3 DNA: TGTGCCAGCAGTGAATTTGCAGGGGTGATTCAGTACTTC. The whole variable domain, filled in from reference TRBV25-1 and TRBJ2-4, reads EADIYQTPRYLVIGTGKKITLECSQTMGHDKMYWYQQDPGMELHLIHYSYGVNSTEKGDLSSESTVSRIRTEHFPLTLESARPSHTSQYLCASSEFAGVIQYFGAGTRLSVL.

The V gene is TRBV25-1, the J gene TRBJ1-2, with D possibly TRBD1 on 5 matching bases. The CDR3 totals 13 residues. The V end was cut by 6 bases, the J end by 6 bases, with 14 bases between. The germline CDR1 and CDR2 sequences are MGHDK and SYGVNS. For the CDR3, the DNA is TGTGCCAGCAGCCCCTTGATGGGGGATGGCTACACCTTC. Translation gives CASSPLMGDGYTF.

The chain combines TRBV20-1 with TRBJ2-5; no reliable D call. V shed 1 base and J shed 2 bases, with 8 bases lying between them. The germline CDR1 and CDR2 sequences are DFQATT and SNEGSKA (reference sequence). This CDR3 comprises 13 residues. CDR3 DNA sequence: TGCAGTGCTAGAGGGGCATCTCAAGAGACCCAGTACTTC. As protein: CSARGASQETQYF.

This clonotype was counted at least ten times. The CDR3: CASSRTGELFF. CDR3 sequence (DNA): TGTGCCAGCAGTCGAACCGGGGAGCTGTTTTTT. The J gene is TRBJ2-2, the V gene TRBV3-1, with unresolved D. The ends were cut back, 6 bases at V and 5 bases at J, with 4 bases in the middle. The CDR3 is made up of 11 amino acids. Germline loops: CDR1 LGHDT, CDR2 YNNKEL (reference sequence).

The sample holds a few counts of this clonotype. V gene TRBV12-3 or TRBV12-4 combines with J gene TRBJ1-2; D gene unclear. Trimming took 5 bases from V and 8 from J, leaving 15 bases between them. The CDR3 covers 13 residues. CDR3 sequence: CASSMNSPGGYTF. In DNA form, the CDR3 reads TGTGCCAGCAGTATGAACTCCCCTGGGGGCTACACCTTC.

The DNA of the CDR3 is TGTGCCAGCAGTTTAGAATTGGGTGAAGCTTTCTTT. It specifies CASSLELGEAFF. V is TRBV12-3 or TRBV12-4 and J is TRBJ1-1; D not resolved. The CDR3 is made up of 12 amino acids. V was clipped by 1 base and J by 7 bases, with 7 bases between them.

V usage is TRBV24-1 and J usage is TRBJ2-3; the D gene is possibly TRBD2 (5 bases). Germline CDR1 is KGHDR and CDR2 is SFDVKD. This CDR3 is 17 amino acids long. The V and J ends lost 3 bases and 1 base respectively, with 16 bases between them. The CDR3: CATSDPGSAGGTDTQYF. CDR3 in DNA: TGTGCCACCAGTGATCCGGGCTCGGCGGGTGGCACAGATACGCAGTATTTT.